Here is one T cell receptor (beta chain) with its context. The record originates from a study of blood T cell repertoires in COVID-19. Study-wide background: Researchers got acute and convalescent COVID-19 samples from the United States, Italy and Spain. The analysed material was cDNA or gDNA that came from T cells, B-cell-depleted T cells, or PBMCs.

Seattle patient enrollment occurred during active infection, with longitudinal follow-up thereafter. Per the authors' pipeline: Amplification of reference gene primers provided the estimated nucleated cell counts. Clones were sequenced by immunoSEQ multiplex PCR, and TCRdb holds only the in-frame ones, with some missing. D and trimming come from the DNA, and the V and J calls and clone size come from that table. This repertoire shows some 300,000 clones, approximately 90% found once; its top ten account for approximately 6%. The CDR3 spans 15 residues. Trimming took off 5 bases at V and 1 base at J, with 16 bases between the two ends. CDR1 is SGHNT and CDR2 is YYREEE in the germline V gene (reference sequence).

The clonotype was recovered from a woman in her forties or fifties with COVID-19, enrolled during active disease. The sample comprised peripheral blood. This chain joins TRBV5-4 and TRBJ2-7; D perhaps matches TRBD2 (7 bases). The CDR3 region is CASSGGGRGSYEQYF. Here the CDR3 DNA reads TGTGCCAGCAGTGGGGGCGGGAGAGGATCCTACGAGCAGTACTTC.